This T cell receptor (beta chain) is drawn from a study of OX40 agonist ivuxolimab in advanced cancers. On the study more broadly: Every 2 weeks, patients got intravenous ivuxolimab at one of six dose levels (0.01-10 mg/kg). Around 40% of patients had received prior checkpoint inhibitor therapy.

Trimming took off 0 bases at V and 3 bases at J, with 12 bases between the two ends. Germline assignment: CDR1 SGHVS and CDR2 FQNEAQ. The CDR3 contains 16 residues. Clones were sequenced by immunoSEQ multiplex PCR, and TCRdb holds only the in-frame ones, with some missing. The sample has some 100,000 clones, around four fifths seen once. This TCR was sampled from an adult with an advanced solid tumor such as melanoma, head and neck, liver or kidney cancer. The rearrangement joins TRBV7-8 to TRBJ1-5; no reliable D call. The sample in question was CD4+ or CD8+ T cells sorted from blood, obtained in a trial of the OX40 agonist ivuxolimab. CDR3 in amino acids: CASSLAGVSTNQPQHF. In DNA, the CDR3 is TGTGCCAGCAGCTTAGCCGGGGTTAGCACCAATCAGCCCCAGCATTTT.